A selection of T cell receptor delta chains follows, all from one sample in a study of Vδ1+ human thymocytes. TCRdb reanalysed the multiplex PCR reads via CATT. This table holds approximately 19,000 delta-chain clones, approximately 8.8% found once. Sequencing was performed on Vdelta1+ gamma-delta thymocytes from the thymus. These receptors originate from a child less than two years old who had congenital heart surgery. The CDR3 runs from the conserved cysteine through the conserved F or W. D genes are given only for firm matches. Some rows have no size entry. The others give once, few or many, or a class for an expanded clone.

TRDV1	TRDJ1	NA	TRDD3	TGTGCTCTTGGGGAAATGCAAGGTGGGGGGATCGGTGGCGATAAACTCATCTTT	CALGEMQGGGIGGDKLIF
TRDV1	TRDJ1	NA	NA	TGTGCTCTTGGGGAACGTCCTCCTACGGAGGGATCCCCGTACACCGATAAACTCATCTTT	CALGERPPTEGSPYTDKLIF
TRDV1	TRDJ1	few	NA	TGTGCTCTTGGGGAACTGGTCTGTAGGCCTAACGGCAGCCCTGGAGGTAGGGGACCGTACACCGATAAACTCATCTTT	CALGELVCRPNGSPGGRGPYTDKLIF
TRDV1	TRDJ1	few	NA	TGTGCTCTTGGGGAACGCGAGAGGGATCCTTCCTTTACTGGGGGCTTCCCGTACACCGATAAACTCATCTTT	CALGERERDPSFTGGFPYTDKLIF
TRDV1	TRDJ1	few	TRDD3	TGTGCTCTTGGGGAACTCGGCCCCGTACTGGGGGATACGGTACTCATCTTT	CALGELGPVLGDTVLIF
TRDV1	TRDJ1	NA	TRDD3	TGTGCTCTTGGGGAGATAAGTTTTACTGGGGGATACCAGTACACCGATAAACTCATCTTT	CALGEISFTGGYQYTDKLIF
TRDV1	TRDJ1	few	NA	TGTGCTCTTGGGGAATGTTTCCTACACCTGACCGGGGGATTGTACACCGATAAACTCATCTTT	CALGECFLHLTGGLYTDKLIF
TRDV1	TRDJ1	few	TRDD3	TGTGCTCTTGGGGTCAAAAAACTTCTCCTCTGGGGGCATTCTCCCCCGAAACTCATCTTT	CALGVKKLLLWGHSPPKLIF
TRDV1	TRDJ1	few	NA	TGTGCTCTTGGGGCACCTAGTTTGGGGGTTTCGTACACCGATAAACTCATCTTT	CALGAPSLGVSYTDKLIF
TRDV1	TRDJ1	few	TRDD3	TGTGCTCTTGGGGAGCCTTATCTTTCCTACTGGGGGGATACGGAGGGTAAACTCATCTTT	CALGEPYLSYWGDTEGKLIF
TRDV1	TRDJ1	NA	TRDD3	TGTGCTCTTGGGGAAGGGGTCCTCCTACTGGGGGTCCCGTACACCGATAAACTCATCTTT	CALGEGVLLLGVPYTDKLIF
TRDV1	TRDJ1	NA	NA	TGTGCTCTTGGGGAACCCGGTAATAGTAACACCGATAAACTCATCTTT	CALGEPGNSNTDKLIF
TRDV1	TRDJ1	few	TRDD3	TGTGCTCTTGGGGAAATACCCCTGGGGATACGACCTTACACCGATAAACTCATCTTT	CALGEIPLGIRPYTDKLIF
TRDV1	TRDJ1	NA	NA	TGTGCTCTTGGGCCATCAAACCTTCCGAGGGTCGGTACTGGGAGCAACACCGATAAACTCATCTTT	CALGPSNLPRVGTGSNTDKLIF
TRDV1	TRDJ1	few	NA	TGTGCCCTTGGGGAACTTCTCAGAGACACCCGTAAACTCATCTTT	CALGELLRDTRKLIF
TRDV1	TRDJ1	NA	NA	TGTGCTCTTGGGGAAACTCCCCACTTCCTTCTCATTGGGGGCCCTAGGGGTAAACTCATCTTT	CALGETPHFLLIGGPRGKLIF
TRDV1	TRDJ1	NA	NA	TGTGCTCTTGGCAAGATACTGACGCGGGGCCCGTACACCGATAAACTCATCTTT	CALGKILTRGPYTDKLIF
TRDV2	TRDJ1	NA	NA	TGTGCCTGTGTATGGGGATCCCACGGACTCATCTTT	CACVWGSHGLIF
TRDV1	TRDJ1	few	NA	TGTGCTCTTGGGGAACTAGGATTTGGCGGATACACCGATAAACTCATCTTT	CALGELGFGGYTDKLIF
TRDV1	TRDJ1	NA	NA	TGTGCTCTTGGGGTTCACCCCGGAGGACCTTCCTATTTTTGGGGATACGCGGGCACCGATAAACTCATCTTT	CALGVHPGGPSYFWGYAGTDKLIF
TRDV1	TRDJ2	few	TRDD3	TGTGCTCTTGGGGAATCTTTGGTTGTGCTGGGGGATACAGCACAACTCTTCTTT	CALGESLVVLGDTAQLFF
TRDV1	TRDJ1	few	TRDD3	TGTGCTCTTGGGGAATTACGGGAGTTCCTACCCATTATGACTGGGGGATACTACACCGATAAACTCATCTTT	CALGELREFLPIMTGGYYTDKLIF
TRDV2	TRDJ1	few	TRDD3	TGTGCCTGTGACACCGGTCCTGGGGGATACCCTATATACACCGATAAACTCATCTTT	CACDTGPGGYPIYTDKLIF
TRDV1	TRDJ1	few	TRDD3	TGTGCTCTTGGGGCCCGTACTGGGGGGTTCGATAAACTCATCTTT	CALGARTGGFDKLIF
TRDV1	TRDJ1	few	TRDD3	TGTGCTCTTGGGGAACTACTGTGGGGGATACGCGATAAACTCATCTTT	CALGELLWGIRDKLIF
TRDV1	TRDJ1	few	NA	TGTGCTCTTGGGCCAATCCCTGCCCGCTACACCGATAAACTCATCTTT	CALGPIPARYTDKLIF
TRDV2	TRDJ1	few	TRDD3	TGTGCCTGTGAAAGTACTGGGGGCTCTAAACTCATCTTT	CACESTGGSKLIF
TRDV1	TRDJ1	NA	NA	TGTGCTCTTGGGGTGGCCTTCCGAAAGGTAGCCACCGATAAACTCATCTTT	CALGVAFRKVATDKLIF
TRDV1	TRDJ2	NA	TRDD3	TGTGCTCTTGGGGAATATTCCATTCCTACTGGGGGATCTGAGACAGCACAACTCTTCTTT	CALGEYSIPTGGSETAQLFF
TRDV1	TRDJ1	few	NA	TGTGCTCTTGGGGACCTTAGCCTTCCTAGTGGGGATACGGCTTACACCGATAAACTCATCTTT	CALGDLSLPSGDTAYTDKLIF
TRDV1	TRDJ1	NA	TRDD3	TGTGCTCTTGGGGGACCCCTCTTCCCGGACTGGGGGATTTCCGATAAACTCATCTTT	CALGGPLFPDWGISDKLIF
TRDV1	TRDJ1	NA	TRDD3	TGTGCTCTTGGGCCTACCTTCCCCCTGGGGGATACGGGGTACACCGATAAACTCATCTTT	CALGPTFPLGDTGYTDKLIF
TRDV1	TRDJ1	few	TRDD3	TGTGCTCTTGGGGAACTTCCCTCCCCCGTACTGGGGGATGGTCCGTACACCGATAAACTCATCTTT	CALGELPSPVLGDGPYTDKLIF
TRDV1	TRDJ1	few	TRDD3	TGTGCTCTTGGGGACCCAACTGGGGGATACACGGGACTCATCTTT	CALGDPTGGYTGLIF
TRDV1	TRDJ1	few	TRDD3	TGTGCTCTTGGGGGAACTCCTGGGGGATACCGGATGATAACCGATAAACTCATCTTT	CALGGTPGGYRMITDKLIF
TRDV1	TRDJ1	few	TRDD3	TGTGCTCTTGGGGAAGTTCCTCCTATCTACCCTGGGGGATACAGTAACACCGATAAACTCATCTTT	CALGEVPPIYPGGYSNTDKLIF
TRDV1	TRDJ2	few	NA	TGTGCTCTTGGGGAACCCGAGTACCTTTCGGCCGTCGACACTTTGACAGCACAACTCTTCTTT	CALGEPEYLSAVDTLTAQLFF
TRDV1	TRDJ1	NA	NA	TGTGCTCTTGGGGAACTCCCCTATCGGGCGAGGATTACTTATAAACTCATCTTT	CALGELPYRARITYKLIF
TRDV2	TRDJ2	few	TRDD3	TGTGCCTGTGACGCCTGGTCGGATGGGGGATCGCCTTTGACAGCACAACTCTTCTTT	CACDAWSDGGSPLTAQLFF
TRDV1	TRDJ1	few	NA	TGTGCTCTTGGGGATATTCCTGGAGACTTCGATAAACTCATCTTT	CALGDIPGDFDKLIF
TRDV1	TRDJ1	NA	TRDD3	TGTGCTCTTGGGGTTCCTAAACTGGGGGATAACACCGATAAACTCATCTTT	CALGVPKLGDNTDKLIF
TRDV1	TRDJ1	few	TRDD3	TGTGCTCTTGGGGTCTATCCCGTACTGGGGATTATTCTCACCGATAAACTCATCTTT	CALGVYPVLGIILTDKLIF
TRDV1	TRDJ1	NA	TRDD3	TGTGCTCTTGGGGAACTCCTACGAGGGAGACTGGGGGCCCCGGGGTACACCGATAAACTCATCTTT	CALGELLRGRLGAPGYTDKLIF
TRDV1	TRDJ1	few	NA	TGTGCTCTTGGGGCCCCAATAGATCCCCCGCTGGTAACGCACACCGATAAACTCATCTTT	CALGAPIDPPLVTHTDKLIF
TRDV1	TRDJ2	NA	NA	TGTGCTCTTGGGGAACTGTCTTCGGCAGCACAACTCTTCTTT	CALGELSSAAQLFF
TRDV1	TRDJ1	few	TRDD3	TGTGCTCTTGGGGATCTTGCTGGGGGTTACAAACTCATCTTT	CALGDLAGGYKLIF
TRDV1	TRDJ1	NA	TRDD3	TGTGCTCTTGGGGATACCACTTCCTATATGGGGGTTACTGGGGGACTCTTCCCGTACACCGATAAACTCATCTTT	CALGDTTSYMGVTGGLFPYTDKLIF
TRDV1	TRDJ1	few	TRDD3	TGTGCTCTTGGGGATACAACCTGCTTGGGGGATACGCTTTACACCGATAAACTCATCTTT	CALGDTTCLGDTLYTDKLIF
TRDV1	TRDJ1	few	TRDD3	TGTGCTCTTGGGGAACCCGCCAGGGGATACCGCTCCGATAAACTCATCTTT	CALGEPARGYRSDKLIF
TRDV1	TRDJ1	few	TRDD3	TGTGCTCTTGGGGATTTTACCCACTGGGGGTTGTACACCGATAAACTCATCTTT	CALGDFTHWGLYTDKLIF